Sequencing of this T cell receptor (beta chain) was carried out in a study of PD-L1 blockade in urothelial cancer. Overall study context: It was at 3 weeks (second dose) and 6 weeks after treatment start that blood was analyzed. A median of 141,255 T cells was found in the blood samples.

As to time point: peripheral blood 6 weeks after treatment start. It was locally advanced or metastatic urothelial carcinoma that patients had. Each patient gave between 1 and 8 samples of peripheral blood mononuclear cells, which were collected pretreatment and during treatment. This clone was seen a single time. The method was immunoSEQ multiplex PCR; TCRdb's version includes in-frame clones alone and lacks a portion of them. The repertoire holds around 120,000 clones, with around 89% as singletons. Sequenced material: PBMCs, taken around atezolizumab (anti-PD-L1) treatment. This sequence originates from a man between 60 and 70 years old with urothelial cancer.

This chain's CDR3 is CASSQPRAGGPTDTQYF. Here the CDR3 DNA reads TGCGCCAGCAGCCAACCTAGGGCGGGAGGTCCCACAGATACGCAGTATTTT. The chain is built from TRBV5-1 and TRBJ2-3, with 8 bases that match TRBD2. The V segment lost 4 bases and the J segment 2 bases; nucleotides outside the gene matches: 12. In germline, CDR1 is SGHRS, CDR2 YFSETQ. The CDR3 is 17 residues long.